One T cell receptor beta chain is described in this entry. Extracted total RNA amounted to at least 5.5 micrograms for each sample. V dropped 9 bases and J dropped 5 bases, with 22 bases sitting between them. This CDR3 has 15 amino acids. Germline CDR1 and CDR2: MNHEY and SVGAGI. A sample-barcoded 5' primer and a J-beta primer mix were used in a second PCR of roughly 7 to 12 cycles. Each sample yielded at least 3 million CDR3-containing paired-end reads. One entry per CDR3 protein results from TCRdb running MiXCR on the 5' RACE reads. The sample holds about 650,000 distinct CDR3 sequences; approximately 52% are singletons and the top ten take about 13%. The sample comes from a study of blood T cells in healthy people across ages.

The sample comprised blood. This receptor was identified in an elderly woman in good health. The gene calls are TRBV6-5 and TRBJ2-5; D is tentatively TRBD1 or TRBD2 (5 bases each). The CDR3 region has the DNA TGTGCCAGTATGCGGGCAGGGACCACCAGGGAGACCCAGTACTTC. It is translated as CASMRAGTTRETQYF.